The 25 T cell receptor beta chains listed next were all sequenced from one sample in a study of post-analysis software for immune sequencing data. Study outcomes and limitations: Elevated frequency relative to controls characterized roughly five TRBV segments in patients, TRBV5-6, TRBV5-1 and TRBV20-1 among them.

Their specific antigens are unknown. Sequencing libraries made from TCR beta cDNA carried unique molecular identifiers. TCRdb recomputed calls from the PCR reads with MiXCR, one row per CDR3 protein. The sample contains roughly 730,000 distinct CDR3 sequences, 25% to 30% of which appear only once. Specimen: blood. These receptors all stem from a girl between 5 and 17 years old with multiple sclerosis.

The rearrangement uses TRBV4-2 and TRBJ2-1, with a possible D match to TRBD2 (6 bases). V was trimmed by 4 bases and J by 6 bases, leaving 13 bases between them. This CDR3 contains 14 residues. Per the germline V gene, CDR1 is LGHNA and CDR2 is YNFKEQ. Written as DNA, the CDR3 is TGTGCCAGCAGCCCGTCTCGGAGGGGCAATGAGCAGTTCTTC. This codes for CASSPSRRGNEQFF.

The rearrangement uses TRBV5-1 and TRBJ2-1, with no clear D. The CDR3 totals 13 residues. Germline V gene lookup returns CDR1 SGHRS and CDR2 YFSETQ. Trimming removed 2 bases from V and 5 bases from J, with 8 bases in between. CDR3 nucleotides: TGCGCCAGCAGCTTCCCCAGAGACAATGAGCAGTTCTTC. Protein sequence: CASSFPRDNEQFF.

As DNA, the CDR3 is TGTGCCAGCAGCGGAGAGTACACTGAAGCTTTCTTT. This encodes CASSGEYTEAFF. This chain uses TRBV7-9 with TRBJ1-1; D gene uncertain. V was pared by 5 bases and J by 3 bases, with 7 bases between. The length of the CDR3 is 12 residues. Germline CDR1 is SEHNR and CDR2 is FQNEAQ (reference sequence).

As for this clonotype: Compared with germline, one end of the junction differs, possibly owing to a read error. The J gene is TRBJ2-3, the V gene TRBV29-1, with TRBD2 matching 9 bases. The CDR3 runs 15 residues. Germline V CDR1 and CDR2: SQVTM, ANQGSEA. This CDR3 reads CGVPSGNSKTDTQYF. The CDR3, as DNA: TGCGGCGTCCCTAGCGGGAATAGTAAGACAGATACGCAGTATTTT.

The chain couples TRBV29-1 to TRBJ2-1; TRBD1 is a possible D gene (5 bases). The CDR3 length is 15 residues. The V end was cut by 7 bases, the J end by 6 bases, with 22 bases between. Germline V gene lookup returns CDR1 SQVTM and CDR2 ANQGSEA. CDR3 residues: CSAEKPGSPFNEQFF. In nucleotides, the CDR3 is TGCAGCGCGGAAAAACCAGGGTCCCCCTTCAATGAGCAGTTCTTC.

Details on this clonotype: Mismatch with germline at one junction end may stem from a read error. V is TRBV7-2 and J is TRBJ2-1, with D hard to call. The CDR3 consists of 16 residues. Germline V gene lookup returns CDR1 SGHTA and CDR2 FQGNSA. The CDR3 spells CAGSFVSDPSYNEQFF. The CDR3 DNA sequence: TGTGCCGGCAGCTTTGTAAGCGACCCTTCTTACAATGAGCAGTTCTTC.

This clonotype was seen a few times. The chain combines TRBV20-1 with TRBJ2-1; possibly TRBD1 for D (5 bases). The CDR3 spans 14 residues. In germline, CDR1 is DFQATT, CDR2 SNEGSKA (reference sequence). Trimming removed 6 bases at V and 1 base at J, with 13 bases between. The CDR3 protein is CSAPSSGSYNEQFF. The DNA for the CDR3 is TGCAGTGCCCCATCATCAGGGTCCTACAATGAGCAGTTCTTC.

The chain uses TRBV20-1 and TRBJ2-3; tentatively, D is TRBD2 (7 bases). Trimming pared 3 bases from V and 2 bases from J, leaving 15 bases between. This CDR3 has 15 residues. Germline CDR1 and CDR2: DFQATT and SNEGSKA (reference sequence). The CDR3 loop is CSASEGGADTDTQYF. The CDR3 DNA reads TGCAGTGCTAGTGAGGGGGGGGCCGACACAGATACGCAGTATTTT.

The V call is TRBV20-1, the J call TRBJ1-5; tentatively, D is TRBD1 (5 bases). From germline, CDR1 is DFQATT and CDR2 SNEGSKA (reference sequence). This CDR3 region has 16 residues. The germline V and J ends were trimmed by 3 bases and 7 bases, with 22 bases remaining between them. This CDR3 reads CSASPGGVGGLQPQHF. The CDR3 nucleotides read TGCAGTGCTAGTCCGGGGGGGGTGGGAGGCCTACAGCCCCAGCATTTT.

The rearrangement joins TRBV18 to TRBJ1-6; D gene ambiguous. V was trimmed by 1 base and J by 12 bases, leaving 10 bases between them. From germline, CDR1 is KGHSH and CDR2 LQKENI. The CDR3 has 13 amino acids. As DNA, the CDR3 is TGTGCCAGCTCACCACAAACAGACGAACCCCTCCACTTT. Protein product: CASSPQTDEPLHF.

This clonotype has just a few counts. The chain joins TRBV10-3 to TRBJ2-1; TRBD2 agrees at 11 bases. The CDR3 has 17 amino acids. CDR1 is ENHRY, CDR2 SYGVKD, per germline. V was clipped by 2 bases and J by 10 bases; unmatched bases: 13. The CDR3 loop is CAISERASGRMSQEQFF. Here the CDR3 DNA reads TGTGCCATCAGTGAGAGGGCTAGCGGGAGGATGTCGCAGGAGCAGTTCTTC.

V is TRBV24-1 and J is TRBJ2-3, with 10 bases aligning to TRBD1. V was pared by 4 bases and J by 3 bases, with 6 bases of the junction left unmatched. The CDR3 runs 16 residues. CDR1 is KGHDR, CDR2 SFDVKD, per germline. The chain's CDR3 is CATSDPWDRGTDTQYF. The CDR3 DNA sequence: TGTGCCACCAGTGACCCCTGGGACAGGGGAACAGATACGCAGTATTTT.

CDR3 in DNA: TGTGCCAGCAGCCCGCTGGGACAGCTGAACACTGAAGCTTTCTTT. This encodes CASSPLGQLNTEAFF. The chain recombines TRBV7-9 with TRBJ1-1, with 7 nucleotides matching TRBD1. In germline, CDR1 is SEHNR, CDR2 FQNEAQ (reference sequence). The CDR3 length is 15 residues. V trimming: 5 bases; J trimming: 0 bases; junction bases outside the gene matches: 6.

This chain uses TRBV20-1 with TRBJ1-1, with no clear D. The germline V gene encodes CDR1 DFQATT and CDR2 SNEGSKA (reference sequence). Trimming cost V 1 base and J 1 base, with 10 bases left between them. The CDR3 loop spans 14 amino acids. The CDR3 reads CSARVGEGNTEAFF. The CDR3 bases are TGCAGTGCTAGAGTCGGGGAGGGGAACACTGAAGCTTTCTTT.

Many counts were recorded for this clonotype. The chain combines TRBV20-1 with TRBJ2-5; no clear D. There are 12 residues in the CDR3. The V end lost 5 bases, the J end lost 2 bases, and 9 bases lay between the germline ends. Germline loops: CDR1 DFQATT, CDR2 SNEGSKA (reference sequence). The CDR3 nucleotides are TGCAGTGCTCCCGTGGTTCAAGAGACCCAGTACTTC. It is translated as CSAPVVQETQYF.

Note on this clonotype: Compared with germline, one end of the junction differs, possibly owing to a read error. The chain joins TRBV25-1 to TRBJ2-3, with 7 bases matching TRBD2. The CDR3 extends over 15 amino acids. CDR1 MGHDK and CDR2 SYGVNS come from the germline V gene. CDR3 protein: CAGSDARDYIDTQYF. In DNA, the CDR3 is TGTGCCGGCAGTGACGCCAGGGACTATATAGATACGCAGTATTTT.

There are a few counts of this clonotype. The chain has TRBV12-3 or TRBV12-4 and TRBJ1-5; maybe TRBD1 (5 bases). Trimming removed 5 bases from V and 1 base from J, with 12 bases in between. The CDR3 is made up of 15 amino acids. The CDR3 DNA sequence: TGTGCCAGCAGTCCCTCCCCAGGGAGCAATCAGCCCCAGCATTTT. This translates into CASSPSPGSNQPQHF.

Ten or more counts support this clonotype. This chain connects TRBV29-1 to TRBJ2-7; D may match TRBD1 or TRBD2 (5 bases each). CDR1 and CDR2 from the germline V gene are SQVTM and ANQGSEA. The CDR3 has 14 amino acids. V gave up 7 bases and J gave up 2 bases, with 18 bases separating them. The CDR3 loop is CSAAIQGPPYEQYF. The CDR3 DNA sequence: TGCAGCGCTGCGATCCAGGGACCCCCCTACGAGCAGTACTTC.

This chain connects TRBV20-1 to TRBJ2-5; D remains ambiguous. The CDR3 has 12 residues. Germline CDR1 and CDR2: DFQATT and SNEGSKA (reference sequence). V was trimmed by 3 bases and J by 7 bases, leaving 12 bases between them. CDR3 amino acids: CSASSPTGTQYF. CDR3 DNA: TGCAGTGCTAGTAGCCCCACGGGGACCCAGTACTTC.

This clonotype was picked up a small number of times. This sequence joins TRBV7-2 and TRBJ2-5; tentatively, D is TRBD1 or TRBD2 (6 bases each). The CDR3 consists of 15 residues. Germline V gives CDR1 SGHTA, CDR2 FQGNSA. V lost 0 bases and J lost 1, with 9 bases in between. This CDR3 is CASSLAGGTQETQYF. CDR3 in DNA: TGTGCCAGCAGCTTAGCGGGGGGCACCCAAGAGACCCAGTACTTC.

The genes are TRBV29-1 and TRBJ2-7; 7 positions agree with TRBD2. Trimming cost V 4 bases and J 2 bases; bases outside gene matches: 8. This CDR3 has 14 residues. Germline lookup yields CDR1 SQVTM and CDR2 ANQGSEA. The CDR3 is CSVAYSGQPYEQYF. CDR3 DNA sequence: TGCAGCGTTGCCTATAGCGGGCAGCCCTACGAGCAGTACTTC.

This clonotype has only a few counts. The V and J genes are TRBV10-3 and TRBJ2-5; D gene unclear. The V and J ends lost 8 bases and 9 bases respectively, with 13 bases between them. Germline V lookup: CDR1 ENHRY, CDR2 SYGVKD. The CDR3 sequence is 11 residues long. The CDR3 nucleotides read TGTGCCATCTACACGGGCTCGGCCCAGTACTTC. This translates into CAIYTGSAQYF.

This clonotype came up a few times. The chain is built from TRBV10-3 and TRBJ1-1, with TRBD1 matching over 9 bases. The CDR3 length is 11 residues. Germline loops: CDR1 ENHRY, CDR2 SYGVKD. J lost 8 bases, V lost 6 bases, and 1 base had no gene match. The CDR3 DNA reads as TGTGCCATCAGCGACAGGGGGGAAGCTTTCTTT. Protein product: CAISDRGEAFF.

The chain joins TRBV6-5 to TRBJ1-1; D call uncertain. The CDR3 has 16 residues. V shed 2 bases and J shed 1 base, with 14 bases lying between them. Germline V gives CDR1 MNHEY, CDR2 SVGAGI. The CDR3 spells CASSYRSRTSNTEAFF. The CDR3 region has the DNA TGTGCCAGCAGTTACCGTTCTCGCACCTCGAACACTGAAGCTTTCTTT.

This clonotype turned up a few times. CDR3 protein: CASSRLAFRSSYNEQFF. CDR3 coding DNA: TGTGCCAGCAGCCGATTGGCGTTCAGAAGCTCCTACAATGAGCAGTTCTTC. V is TRBV7-2 and J is TRBJ2-1; no firm D call. Trimming left V 5 bases short and J 0 bases short, with 17 bases between. CDR1 is SGHTA, CDR2 FQGNSA, per germline. The CDR3 length is 17 residues.